The clone carrying this T cell receptor beta chain was seen once. This record belongs to a study of blood T cell repertoires in COVID-19. Looking at the study overall: Researchers got acute and convalescent COVID-19 samples from the United States, Italy and Spain. Sources were T cells, B-cell-depleted T cells, or PBMCs; the material itself was cDNA or gDNA.

Data came from immunoSEQ multiplex PCR; TCRdb stores just in-frame clones and leaves some out. Of about 310,000 clones listed, around 90% are singletons. Trimming removed 4 bases at V and 2 bases at J, with 14 bases between. Germline loops: CDR1 LGHDT, CDR2 YNNKEL (reference sequence). CDR3 length equals 15 residues. This chain connects TRBV3-1 (or the pseudogene TRBV3-2) to TRBJ1-1, with D hard to call. The material sequenced was peripheral blood. The source is a young man with active or convalescent COVID-19. CDR3 nucleotides: TGTGCCAGCAGCCCCACGGTTACAGCCAACACTGAAGCTTTCTTT. Its translation: CASSPTVTANTEAFF.